The T cell receptor (beta chain) described here comes from a study of blood T cell repertoires in COVID-19. On the study more broadly: PBMCs, B-cell-depleted T cells, or T cells provided the cDNA or gDNA that made up the material.

This clone was seen once. Authors' processing steps: The authors estimated nucleated cell counts from reference gene primer amplification. Repertoires were generated with immunoSEQ multiplex PCR, while TCRdb's copy carries only in-frame clones and drops some. The DNA gave D and trimming, while V, J and clone size come from that table. The sample consists of 75,000 to 95,000 clones, more than 65% of them appearing once. CDR1 is KGHSH and CDR2 is LQKENI in the germline V gene. The CDR3 contains 15 residues. Trimming cost V 6 bases and J 3 bases; bases outside gene matches: 4. The sequence came from a man in his 60s with acute or convalescent COVID-19. V usage is TRBV18 and J usage is TRBJ1-5; TRBD1 aligns across 11 bases. Sequencing was performed on peripheral blood. The CDR3 DNA sequence: TGTGCCAGCTCCGGACAGGGGGCGATCAATCAGCCCCAGCATTTT. It is translated as CASSGQGAINQPQHF.